This entry is about one T cell receptor beta chain. Its antigen is not known. The ends lost 6 bases at V and 1 base at J; junction bases unmatched: 3. This CDR3 is built from 14 residues. Germline assignment: CDR1 SGHTA and CDR2 FQGNSA. These data belong to a study of cytomegalovirus exposure and HLA in healthy donors. General study findings and limits: According to a subsequent analysis, TCR clusters identified in the first cohort showed a tendency to co-occur across the approximately 110 validation repertoires.

Sequencing was performed with immunoSEQ multiplex PCR; in TCRdb, only in-frame clones are kept and a portion is missing. The data contain some 200,000 clones, about four fifths of them seen just once; the ten biggest clones take up approximately 3%. Input material: PBMCs. The sequence was obtained from a woman aged 18-29 years in good health and CMV-seropositive. The V and J genes are TRBV7-2 and TRBJ1-5; 7 bases fit TRBD1. In DNA form, the CDR3 reads TGTGCCAGCAGACCGACAGGGAGCAATCAGCCCCAGCATTTT. This translates into CASRPTGSNQPQHF.